This entry lists 11 T cell receptor beta chains sequenced from one sample in a study of blood T cell repertoires in COVID-19. Only in-frame clones appear in the TCRdb table, and some are missing; sequencing was by immunoSEQ multiplex PCR. The sample contains around 500,000 clones, 88% of which appear only once. Sequences were obtained from PBMCs or T cells enriched from blood (not recorded which). These receptors all stem from a woman aged 35 to 49 who had recovered from COVID-19.

The genes are TRBV5-1 and TRBJ2-1; D not certain. V gave up 4 bases and J gave up 6 bases, with 11 bases separating them. Germline-derived CDR1 and CDR2 are SGHRS and YFSETQ. This CDR3 has 13 amino acids. The CDR3 sequence: CASSASGFNEQFF. The CDR3, as DNA: TGCGCCAGCAGCGCGTCAGGATTCAATGAGCAGTTCTTC.

The CDR3 spells CASTPRGTNYGYTF. The DNA of the CDR3 is TGTGCCAGCACTCCGCGGGGAACGAACTATGGCTACACCTTC. V is TRBV7-2 and J is TRBJ1-2; D not certain. Trimming removed 7 bases from V and 2 bases from J, with 14 bases in between. CDR1 SGHTA and CDR2 FQGNSA come from the germline V gene. The CDR3 length is 14 residues.

This clone was found a few times. The CDR3 loop is CATSRGQDRGAFF. CDR3 DNA sequence: TGTGCCACCAGCAGAGGGCAAGACAGGGGAGCTTTCTTT. The genes are TRBV15 and TRBJ1-1; 8 nucleotides align to TRBD1. The germline V gene encodes CDR1 LNHNV and CDR2 YYDKDF (reference sequence). CDR3 length: 13 amino acids. V lost 1 base to trimming and J lost 10 bases; unmatched junction nucleotides: 5.

In nucleotides, the CDR3 is TGTGCCTGGAACAGAGTTAACTATGGCTACACCTTC. This translates into CAWNRVNYGYTF. The chain carries TRBV30 and TRBJ1-2; D unclear. V was pared by 4 bases and J by 1 base, with 7 bases between. Germline V gives CDR1 GTSNPN, CDR2 SVGIG (reference sequence). The CDR3 has 12 amino acids.

The chain couples TRBV9 to TRBJ2-5; no definite D call. V lost 1 base, J lost 5 bases, and 9 bases lay in between. CDR1 and CDR2 (germline): SGDLS, YYNGEE. This CDR3 comprises 13 residues. This CDR3 is CASSVKAGETQYF. In DNA form, the CDR3 reads TGTGCCAGCAGCGTAAAGGCCGGGGAGACCCAGTACTTC.

The rearrangement joins TRBV27 to TRBJ2-1; no clear D. The CDR3 spans 15 residues. Germline-derived CDR1 and CDR2 are MNHEY and SMNVEV (reference sequence). V was pared by 7 bases and J by 0 bases, with 13 bases between. The CDR3 here is CASTQPRSSYNEQFF. The DNA of the CDR3 is TGTGCCAGCACCCAGCCGCGGAGCTCCTACAATGAGCAGTTCTTC.

The genes are TRBV5-1 and TRBJ1-2; the D is unclear. This CDR3 contains 14 residues. The V gene lost 0 bases and the J gene lost 0 bases, with 6 bases spanning the gap. The germline gives CDR1 SGHRS, CDR2 YFSETQ. The CDR3 here is CASSLGAANYGYTF. The CDR3 nucleotides are TGCGCCAGCAGCTTGGGGGCAGCTAACTATGGCTACACCTTC.

The J gene is TRBJ2-7, the V gene TRBV13; tentative D call: TRBD1 (5 bases). The ends were cut back, 4 bases at V and 3 bases at J, with 13 bases in the middle. The CDR3 has 14 amino acids. CDR1 and CDR2 (germline): PRHDT, FYEKMQ (reference sequence). CDR3 DNA: TGTGCCAGCAGCTCGACAGTGCGAAACTACGAGCAGTACTTC. Its protein is CASSSTVRNYEQYF.

This clone was detected only a few times. The chain is built from TRBV3-1 (or the pseudogene TRBV3-2) and TRBJ2-3; 9 bases match TRBD2. The V and J ends lost 3 bases and 2 bases, in that order; junction bases with no gene match: 6. Looked up from germline, CDR1 is LGHDT and CDR2 is YNNKEL (reference sequence). This CDR3 is 16 amino acids long. CDR3 loop: CASSQPAGGTTDTQYF. The CDR3 nucleotides read TGTGCCAGCAGCCAGCCAGCGGGAGGCACCACAGATACGCAGTATTTT.

The chain has TRBV6-5 and TRBJ1-2, with D perhaps TRBD1 (6 bases). This CDR3 comprises 14 residues. The V gene lost 4 bases and the J gene lost 5 bases, with 14 bases spanning the gap. Germline lookup yields CDR1 MNHEY and CDR2 SVGAGI. The CDR3 coding sequence is TGTGCCAGCAGTTCCGGGGAACAGGGTTATGGCTACACCTTC. Its protein is CASSSGEQGYGYTF.

The rearrangement joins TRBV2 to TRBJ2-3; 14 bases match TRBD2. The CDR3 contains 20 residues. V shed 8 bases, J shed 4 bases, and the junction held 20 bases outside the gene matches. Germline V lookup: CDR1 SNHLY, CDR2 FYNNEI. CDR3 residues: CASVPGGLAGVNSGPDTQYF. As DNA, the CDR3 is TGTGCCAGCGTCCCAGGGGGACTAGCGGGAGTTAACTCCGGCCCAGATACGCAGTATTTT.